This entry features one T cell receptor (beta chain) sequence. The sample originates from a study of blood T cell repertoires in COVID-19. Looking at the study overall: The study drew acute and convalescent COVID-19 samples from the United States, Italy and Spain. T cells, B-cell-depleted T cells, or PBMCs supplied cDNA or gDNA.

Per germline, CDR1 SGHTA and CDR2 FQGNSA. The J segment lost 1 base and the V segment lost 1 base, leaving 4 bases of the junction unmatched. CDR3 length equals 16 residues. Per the study methods: Amplified reference gene primers provided the basis for estimating nucleated cell counts. Clones were sequenced by immunoSEQ multiplex PCR, and TCRdb holds only the in-frame ones, with some missing. The DNA was the basis for D and trimming; V, J and clone size are from that table. The data show 100,000 to 150,000 clones, around 76% seen once. The chain combines TRBV7-2 with TRBJ2-3, with 8 bases that match TRBD2. Sequencing input: peripheral blood. The receptor comes from a man aged 55 to 69 with acute or convalescent COVID-19. The CDR3 reads CASSLGSGTRTDTQYF. CDR3 sequence (DNA): TGTGCCAGCAGCTTAGGTAGCGGGACTCGCACAGATACGCAGTATTTT.